This record concerns one T cell receptor beta chain sequence. The data were taken from a study of PD-L1 blockade in urothelial cancer. The table came from immunoSEQ multiplex PCR; TCRdb's copy has only in-frame clones and leaves some out. The sample includes roughly 56,000 clones, roughly four fifths of them seen just once. Germline CDR1 reads LNHDA; CDR2 reads SQIVND (reference sequence). The CDR3 loop spans 14 amino acids. The germline V and J ends were trimmed by 4 bases and 4 bases, with 11 bases remaining between them. The sequencing used PBMCs, collected around atezolizumab (anti-PD-L1) treatment. The sequence was obtained from a man between 65 and 80 years old with urothelial cancer. The chain recombines TRBV19 with TRBJ2-1; no definite D call. The CDR3, as DNA: TGTGCCAGTAGTACCCCCCCTACTTACAATGAGCAGTTCTTC. Translating it yields CASSTPPTYNEQFF.